Detailed here is one TCR beta chain. The record originates from a study of CD4 and CD8 cells across lung adenocarcinoma regions. This CDR3 contains 16 residues. The germline CDR1 and CDR2 sequences are KGHDR and SFDVKD. TCRdb re-called the PCR reads with MiXCR, one entry per CDR3 protein. The sample includes roughly 11,000 distinct CDR3 sequences, roughly 51% of them seen just once. The chain uses TRBV24-1 and TRBJ2-1, with 11 bases aligning to TRBD2. The J call may be faulty, since TRBJ2-5 better matches the DNA end. This TCR was sampled from a female donor with lung adenocarcinoma. The CD4 and CD8 labels of this study may be unreliable. The sequencing input was CD8+ T cells from the center of a lung tumor. The CDR3 sequence is CATSDTSGGVGETQYF. CDR3 DNA sequence: TGTGCCACCAGTGATACTAGCGGGGGAGTCGGTGAGACCCAGTACTTC.